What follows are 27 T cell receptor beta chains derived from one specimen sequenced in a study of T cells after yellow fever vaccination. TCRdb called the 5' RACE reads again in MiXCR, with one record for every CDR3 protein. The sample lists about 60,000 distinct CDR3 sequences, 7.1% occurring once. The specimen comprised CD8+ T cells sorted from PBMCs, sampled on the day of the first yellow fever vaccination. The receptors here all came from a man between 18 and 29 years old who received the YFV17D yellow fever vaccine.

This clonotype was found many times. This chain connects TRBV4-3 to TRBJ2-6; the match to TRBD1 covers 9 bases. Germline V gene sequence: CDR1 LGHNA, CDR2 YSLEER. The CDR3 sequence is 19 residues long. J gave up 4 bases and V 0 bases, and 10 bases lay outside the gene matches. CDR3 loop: CASSQERDRASVGANVLTF. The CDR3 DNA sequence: TGCGCCAGCAGCCAAGAAAGGGACAGGGCCTCCGTCGGGGCCAACGTCCTGACTTTC.

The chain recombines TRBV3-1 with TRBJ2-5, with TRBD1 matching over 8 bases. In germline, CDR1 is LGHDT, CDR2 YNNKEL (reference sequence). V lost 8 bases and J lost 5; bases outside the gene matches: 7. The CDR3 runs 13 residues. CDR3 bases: TGTGCCAGCCGGACAGGGTCGGCCGAGACCCAGTACTTC. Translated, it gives CASRTGSAETQYF.

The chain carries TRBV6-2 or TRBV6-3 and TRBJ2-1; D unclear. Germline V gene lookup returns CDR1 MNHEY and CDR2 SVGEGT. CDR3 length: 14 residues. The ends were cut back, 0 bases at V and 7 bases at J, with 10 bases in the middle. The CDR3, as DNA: TGTGCCAGCAGTTACTCGATAGGGTTAAATGAGCAGTTCTTC. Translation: CASSYSIGLNEQFF.

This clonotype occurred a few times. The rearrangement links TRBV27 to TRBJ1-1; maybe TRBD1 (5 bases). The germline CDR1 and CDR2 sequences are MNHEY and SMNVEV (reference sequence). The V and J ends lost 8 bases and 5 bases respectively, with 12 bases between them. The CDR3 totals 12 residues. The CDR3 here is CASGRGKTEAFF. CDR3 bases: TGTGCCAGCGGACGGGGGAAGACTGAAGCTTTCTTT.

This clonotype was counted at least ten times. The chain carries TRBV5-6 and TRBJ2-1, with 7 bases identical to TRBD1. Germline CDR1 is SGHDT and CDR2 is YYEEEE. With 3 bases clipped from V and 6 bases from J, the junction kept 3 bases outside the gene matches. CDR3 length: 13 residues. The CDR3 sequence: CASSSRDSNEQFF. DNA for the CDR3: TGTGCCAGCAGCTCTCGGGACAGCAATGAGCAGTTCTTC.

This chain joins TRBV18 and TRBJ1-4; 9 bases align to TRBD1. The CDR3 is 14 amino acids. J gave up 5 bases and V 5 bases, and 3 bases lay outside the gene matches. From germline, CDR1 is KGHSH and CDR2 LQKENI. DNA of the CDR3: TGTGCCAGCTCAACCGGGACAGGGAATGAAAAACTGTTTTTT. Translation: CASSTGTGNEKLFF.

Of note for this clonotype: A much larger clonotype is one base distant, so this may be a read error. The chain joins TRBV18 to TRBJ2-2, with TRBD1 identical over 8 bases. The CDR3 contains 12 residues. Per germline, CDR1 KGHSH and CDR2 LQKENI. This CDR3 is CVSGQGTGELFF. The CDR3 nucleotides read TGTGTCAGCGGACAGGGAACCGGGGAGCTGTTTTTT.

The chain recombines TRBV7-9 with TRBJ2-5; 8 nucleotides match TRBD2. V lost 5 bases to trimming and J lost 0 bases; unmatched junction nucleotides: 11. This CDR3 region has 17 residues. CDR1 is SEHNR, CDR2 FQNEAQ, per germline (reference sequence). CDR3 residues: CASSPAGGGRDQETQYF. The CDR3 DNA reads TGTGCCAGCAGCCCAGCCGGGGGGGGGCGGGACCAAGAGACCCAGTACTTC. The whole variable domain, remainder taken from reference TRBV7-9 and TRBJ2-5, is DTGVSQNPRHKITKRGQNVTFRCDPISEHNRLYWYRQTLGQGPEFLTYFQNEAQLEKSRLLSDRFSAERPKGSFSTLEIQRTEQGDSAMYLCASSPAGGGRDQETQYFGPGTRLLVL.

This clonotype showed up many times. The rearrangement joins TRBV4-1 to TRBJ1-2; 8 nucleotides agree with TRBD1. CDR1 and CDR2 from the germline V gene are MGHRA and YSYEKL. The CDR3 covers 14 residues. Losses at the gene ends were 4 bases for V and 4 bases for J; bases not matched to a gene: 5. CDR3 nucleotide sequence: TGCGCCAGCAGCCCGGGACAGGCGACCTATGGCTACACCTTC. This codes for CASSPGQATYGYTF.

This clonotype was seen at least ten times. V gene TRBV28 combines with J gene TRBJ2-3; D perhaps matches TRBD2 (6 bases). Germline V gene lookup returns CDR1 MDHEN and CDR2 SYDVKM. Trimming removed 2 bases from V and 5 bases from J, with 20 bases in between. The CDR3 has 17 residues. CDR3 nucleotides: TGTGCCAGCAGTTTACGAGCGGGTACAATTCCGTTAGATACGCAGTATTTT. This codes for CASSLRAGTIPLDTQYF.

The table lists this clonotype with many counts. The CDR3 loop reads CASSQRDGPNQPQHF. The CDR3 coding sequence is TGTGCCAGCAGCCAACGTGATGGCCCAAATCAGCCCCAGCATTTT. This chain uses TRBV4-2 with TRBJ1-5, with unresolved D. From germline, CDR1 is LGHNA and CDR2 YNFKEQ. This CDR3 is 15 amino acids long. The V gene lost 2 bases and the J gene lost 4 bases, with 12 bases spanning the gap.

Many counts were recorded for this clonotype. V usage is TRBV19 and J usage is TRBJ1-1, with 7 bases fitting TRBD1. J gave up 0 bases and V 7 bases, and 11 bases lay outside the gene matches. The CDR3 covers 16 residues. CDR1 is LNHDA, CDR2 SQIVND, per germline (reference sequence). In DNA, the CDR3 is TGTGCCAGTACCGACGGGACAGACCGAATGAACACTGAAGCTTTCTTT. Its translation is CASTDGTDRMNTEAFF.

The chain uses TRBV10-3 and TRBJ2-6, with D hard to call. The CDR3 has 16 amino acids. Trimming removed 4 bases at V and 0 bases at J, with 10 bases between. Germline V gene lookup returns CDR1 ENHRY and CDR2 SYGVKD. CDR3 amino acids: CAISGTAVSGANVLTF. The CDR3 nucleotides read TGTGCCATCAGTGGGACGGCCGTCTCTGGGGCCAACGTCCTGACTTTC.

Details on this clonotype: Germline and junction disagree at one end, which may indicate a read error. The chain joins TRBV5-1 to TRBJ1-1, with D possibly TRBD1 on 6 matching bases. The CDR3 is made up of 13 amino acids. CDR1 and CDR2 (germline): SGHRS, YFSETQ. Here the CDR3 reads CASIATGTTEALF. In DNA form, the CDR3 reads TGCGCCAGCATCGCAACAGGGACCACTGAAGCTCTCTTT.

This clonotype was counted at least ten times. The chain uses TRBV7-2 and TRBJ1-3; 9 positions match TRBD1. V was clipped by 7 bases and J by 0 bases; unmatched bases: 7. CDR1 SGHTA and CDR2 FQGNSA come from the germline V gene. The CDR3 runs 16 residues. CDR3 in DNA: TGTGCCAGCAAGGGAGGACAGGGGAGCTCTGGAAACACCATATATTTT. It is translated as CASKGGQGSSGNTIYF. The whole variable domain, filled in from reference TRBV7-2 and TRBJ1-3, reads GAGVSQSPSNKVTEKGKDVELRCDPISGHTALYWYRQSLGQGLEFLIYFQGNSAPDKSGLPSDRFSAERTGGSVSTLTIQRTQQEDSAVYLCASKGGQGSSGNTIYFGEGSWLTVV.

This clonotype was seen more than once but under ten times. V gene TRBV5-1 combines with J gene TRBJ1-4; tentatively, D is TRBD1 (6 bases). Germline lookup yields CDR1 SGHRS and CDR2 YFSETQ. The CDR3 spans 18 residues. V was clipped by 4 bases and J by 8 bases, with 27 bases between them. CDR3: CASSLRGAPGMDNEKLFF. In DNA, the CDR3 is TGCGCCAGCAGCCTAAGGGGGGCCCCGGGGATGGATAACGAAAAACTGTTTTTT.

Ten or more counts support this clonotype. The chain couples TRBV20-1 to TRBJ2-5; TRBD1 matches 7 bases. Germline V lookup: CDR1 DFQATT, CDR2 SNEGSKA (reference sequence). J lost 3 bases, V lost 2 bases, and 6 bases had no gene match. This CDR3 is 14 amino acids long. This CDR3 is CSARMWQGEETQYF. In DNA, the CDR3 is TGCAGTGCTAGAATGTGGCAGGGGGAAGAGACCCAGTACTTC.

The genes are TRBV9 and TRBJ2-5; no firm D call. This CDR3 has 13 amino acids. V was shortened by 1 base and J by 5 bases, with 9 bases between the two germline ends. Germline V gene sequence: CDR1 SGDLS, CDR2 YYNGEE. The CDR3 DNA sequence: TGTGCCAGCAGCGTAAGGGTGGGGGAGACCCAGTACTTC. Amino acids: CASSVRVGETQYF.

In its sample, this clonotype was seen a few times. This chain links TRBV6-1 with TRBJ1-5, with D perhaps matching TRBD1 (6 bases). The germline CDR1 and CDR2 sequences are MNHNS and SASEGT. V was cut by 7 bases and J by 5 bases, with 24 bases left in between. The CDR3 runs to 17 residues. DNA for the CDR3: TGTGCCAGCATTCGAAGACACCCGAGGGGGGGGTATCAGCCCCAGCATTTT. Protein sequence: CASIRRHPRGGYQPQHF.

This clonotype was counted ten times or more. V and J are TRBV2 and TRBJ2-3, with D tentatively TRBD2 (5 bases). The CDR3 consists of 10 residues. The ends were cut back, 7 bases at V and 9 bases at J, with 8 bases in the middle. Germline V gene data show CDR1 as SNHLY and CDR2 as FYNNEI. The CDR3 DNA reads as TGTGCCAGCACTACGGGAACGCAGTATTTT. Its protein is CASTTGTQYF.

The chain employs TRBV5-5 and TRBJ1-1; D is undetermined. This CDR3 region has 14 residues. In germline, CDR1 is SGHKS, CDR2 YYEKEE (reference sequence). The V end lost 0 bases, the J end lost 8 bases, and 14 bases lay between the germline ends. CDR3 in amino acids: CASSLELVVIEAFF. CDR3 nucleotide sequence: TGTGCCAGCAGCTTGGAATTGGTAGTTATAGAAGCTTTCTTT. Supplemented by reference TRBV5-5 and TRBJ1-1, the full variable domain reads DAGVTQSPTHLIKTRGQQVTLRCSPISGHKSVSWYQQVLGQGPQFIFQYYEKEERGRGNFPDRFSARQFPNYSSELNVNALLLGDSALYLCASSLELVVIEAFFGQGTRLTVV.

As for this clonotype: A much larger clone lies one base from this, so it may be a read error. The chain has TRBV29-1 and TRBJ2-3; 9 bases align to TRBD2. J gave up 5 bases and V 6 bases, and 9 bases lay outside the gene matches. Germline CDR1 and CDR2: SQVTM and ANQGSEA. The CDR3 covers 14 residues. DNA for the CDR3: TGCAGCGTCTGCGGGGGGGCCGTCATAGATACGCAGTATTTT. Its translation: CSVCGGAVIDTQYF.

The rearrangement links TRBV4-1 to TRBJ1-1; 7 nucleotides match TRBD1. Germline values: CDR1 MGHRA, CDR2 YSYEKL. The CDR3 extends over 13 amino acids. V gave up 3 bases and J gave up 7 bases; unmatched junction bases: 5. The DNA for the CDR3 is TGCGCCAGCAGCCACAGACAGGGAGTTGAAGCTTTCTTT. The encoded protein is CASSHRQGVEAFF.

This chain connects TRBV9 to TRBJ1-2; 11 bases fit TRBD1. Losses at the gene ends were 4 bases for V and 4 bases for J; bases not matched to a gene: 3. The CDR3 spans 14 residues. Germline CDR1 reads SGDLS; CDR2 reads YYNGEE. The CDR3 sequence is CASSLGQGAYGYTF. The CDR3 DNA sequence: TGTGCCAGCAGCCTAGGACAGGGGGCCTATGGCTACACCTTC.

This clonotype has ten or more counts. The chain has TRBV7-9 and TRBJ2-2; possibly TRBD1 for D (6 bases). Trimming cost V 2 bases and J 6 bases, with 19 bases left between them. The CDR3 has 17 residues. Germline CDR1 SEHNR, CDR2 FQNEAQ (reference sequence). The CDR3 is CASSLSRGVPAPGELFF. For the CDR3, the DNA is TGTGCCAGCAGCTTAAGCAGGGGCGTTCCTGCACCCGGGGAGCTGTTTTTT.

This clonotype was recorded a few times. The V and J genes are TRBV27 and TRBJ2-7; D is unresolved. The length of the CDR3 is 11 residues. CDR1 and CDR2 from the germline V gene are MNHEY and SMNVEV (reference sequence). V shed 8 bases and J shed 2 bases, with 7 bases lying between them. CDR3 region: CASGPAYEQYF. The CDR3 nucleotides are TGTGCCAGCGGGCCAGCCTACGAGCAGTACTTC.

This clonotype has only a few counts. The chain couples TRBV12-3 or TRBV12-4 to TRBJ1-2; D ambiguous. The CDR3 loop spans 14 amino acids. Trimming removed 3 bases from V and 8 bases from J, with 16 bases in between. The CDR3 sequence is CASSFLGPGEGYTF. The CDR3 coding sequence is TGTGCCAGCAGTTTTTTGGGTCCCGGGGAAGGCTACACCTTC.